This TCR beta chain appears in the sequencing data of a study of ipilimumab plus nivolumab after autologous stem cell transplantation. Study information: A median of about eight nivolumab and 5 ipilimumab doses were given.

V was clipped by 4 bases and J by 7 bases; unmatched bases: 5. Germline-derived CDR1 and CDR2 are SGHDT and YYEEEE. The CDR3 spans 14 residues. Repertoires were generated with immunoSEQ multiplex PCR, while TCRdb's copy carries only in-frame clones and drops some. The repertoire holds roughly 16,000 clones, with over 70% as singletons. Ipilimumab, 1 mg/kg, started 14 to 28 days after autologous transplant. The specimen was PBMCs, collected in a trial of ipilimumab plus nivolumab as post-transplant consolidation. This clonotype was sampled from a male donor with diffuse large B-cell lymphoma. The chain carries TRBV5-6 and TRBJ1-6; TRBD1 aligns across 7 bases. The CDR3 bases are TGTGCCAGCAGCGTGGGACAGACAAATTCACCCCTCCACTTT. Amino acids: CASSVGQTNSPLHF. The whole variable domain, filled in from reference TRBV5-6 and TRBJ1-6, reads DAGVTQSPTHLIKTRGQQVTLRCSPKSGHDTVSWYQQALGQGPQFIFQYYEEEERQRGNFPDRFSGHQFPNYSSELNVNALLLGDSALYLCASSVGQTNSPLHFGNGTRLTVT.